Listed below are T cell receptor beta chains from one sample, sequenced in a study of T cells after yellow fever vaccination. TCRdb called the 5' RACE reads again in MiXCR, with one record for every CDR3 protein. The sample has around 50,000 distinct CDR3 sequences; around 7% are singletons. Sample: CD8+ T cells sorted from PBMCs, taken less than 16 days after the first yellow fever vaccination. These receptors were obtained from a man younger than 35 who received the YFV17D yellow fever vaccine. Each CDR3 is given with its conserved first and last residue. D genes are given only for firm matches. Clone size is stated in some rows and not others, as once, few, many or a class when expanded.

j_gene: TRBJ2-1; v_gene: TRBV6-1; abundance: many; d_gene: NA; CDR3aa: CASSGLTHSSYNEQFF; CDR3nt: TGTGCCAGCAGTGGTCTCACCCATAGCTCCTACAATGAGCAGTTCTTC
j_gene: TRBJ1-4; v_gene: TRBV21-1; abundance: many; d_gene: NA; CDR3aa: CASTASTGHEKLFF; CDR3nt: TGTGCCAGCACCGCATCGACAGGGCATGAAAAACTGTTTTTT
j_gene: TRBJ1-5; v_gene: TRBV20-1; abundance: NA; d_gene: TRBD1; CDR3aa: CSAPRVETGVVWSNQPQHF; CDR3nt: TGCAGTGCTCCGCGGGTCGAGACAGGGGTTGTTTGGAGCAATCAGCCCCAGCATTTT
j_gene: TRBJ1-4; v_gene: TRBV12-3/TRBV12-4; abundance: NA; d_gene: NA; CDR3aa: CATTGSNEKLFF; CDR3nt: TGTGCCACCACAGGGTCTAATGAAAAACTGTTTTTT
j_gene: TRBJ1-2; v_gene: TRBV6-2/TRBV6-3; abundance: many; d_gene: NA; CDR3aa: CASTDSNYGYTF; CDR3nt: TGTGCCAGCACCGACAGTAACTATGGCTACACCTTC
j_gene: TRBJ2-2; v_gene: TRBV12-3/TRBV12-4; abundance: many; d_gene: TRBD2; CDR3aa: CASSFVAGVNTGELFF; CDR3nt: TGTGCCAGCAGTTTCGTAGCGGGGGTGAACACCGGGGAGCTGTTTTTT
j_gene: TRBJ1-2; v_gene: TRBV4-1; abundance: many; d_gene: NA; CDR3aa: CASSQVNELYGYTF; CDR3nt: TGCGCCAGCAGCCAAGTGAACGAACTCTATGGCTACACCTTC
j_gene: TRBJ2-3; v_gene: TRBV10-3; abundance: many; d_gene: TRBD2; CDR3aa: CAISVGTSGGAGDTQYF; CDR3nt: TGTGCCATCAGTGTCGGGACTAGCGGGGGGGCCGGTGATACGCAGTATTTT
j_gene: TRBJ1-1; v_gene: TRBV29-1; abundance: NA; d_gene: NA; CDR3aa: CSVGRQNTEAFF; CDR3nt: TGCAGCGTTGGGAGACAGAACACTGAAGCTTTCTTT
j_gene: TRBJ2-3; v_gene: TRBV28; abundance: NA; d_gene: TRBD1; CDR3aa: CASSPPGQGVADTQYF; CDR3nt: TGTGCCAGCAGTCCTCCGGGACAGGGGGTCGCAGATACGCAGTATTTT
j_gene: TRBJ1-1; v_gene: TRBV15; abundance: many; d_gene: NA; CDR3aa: CATSRDFIEAFF; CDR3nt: TGTGCCACCAGCAGAGATTTCATTGAAGCTTTCTTT
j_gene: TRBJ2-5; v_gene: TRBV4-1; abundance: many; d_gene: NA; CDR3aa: CASSQEGGSKTQYF; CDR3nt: TGCGCCAGCAGCCAAGAAGGGGGTTCGAAGACCCAGTACTTC
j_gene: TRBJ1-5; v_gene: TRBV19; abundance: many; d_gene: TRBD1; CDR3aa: CASSPWDSQNQPQHF; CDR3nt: TGTGCCAGTAGTCCCTGGGACAGCCAGAATCAGCCCCAGCATTTT
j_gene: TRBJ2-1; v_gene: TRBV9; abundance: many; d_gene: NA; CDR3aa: CASGGGVGYNEQFF; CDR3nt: TGTGCCAGCGGGGGCGGGGTCGGTTACAATGAGCAGTTCTTC
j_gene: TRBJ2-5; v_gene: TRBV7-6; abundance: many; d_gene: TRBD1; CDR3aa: CASSLDRGRIQETQYF; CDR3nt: TGTGCCAGCAGCCTGGACAGGGGCCGAATCCAAGAGACCCAGTACTTC
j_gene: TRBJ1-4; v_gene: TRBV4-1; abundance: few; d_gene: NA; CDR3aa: CASSRGQGANEKLFF; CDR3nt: TGCGCCAGCAGCCGGGGGCAGGGAGCTAATGAAAAACTGTTTTTT
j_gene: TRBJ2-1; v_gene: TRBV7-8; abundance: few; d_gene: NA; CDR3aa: CASSLGVSSYNEQFF; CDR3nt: TGTGCCAGCAGCTTAGGGGTGAGCTCCTACAATGAGCAGTTCTTC
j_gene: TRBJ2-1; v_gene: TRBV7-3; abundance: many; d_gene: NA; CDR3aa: CASSPGLNNEQFF; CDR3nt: TGTGCCAGCAGCCCGGGCCTTAACAATGAGCAGTTCTTC
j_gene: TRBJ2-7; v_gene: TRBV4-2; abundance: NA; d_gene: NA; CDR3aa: CASSQDEGSYEQYF; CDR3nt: TGTGCCAGCAGCCAAGATGAGGGTTCCTACGAGCAGTACTTC
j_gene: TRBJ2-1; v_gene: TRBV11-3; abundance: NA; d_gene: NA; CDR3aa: CASSLDNPMSSYNEQFF; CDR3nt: TGTGCCAGCAGCTTAGATAACCCCATGAGCTCCTACAATGAGCAGTTCTTC
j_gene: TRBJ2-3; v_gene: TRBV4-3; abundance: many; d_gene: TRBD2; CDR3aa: CASSQDSAGLTDTQYF; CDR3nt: TGCGCCAGCAGCCAAGACTCAGCGGGGCTTACGGATACGCAGTATTTT
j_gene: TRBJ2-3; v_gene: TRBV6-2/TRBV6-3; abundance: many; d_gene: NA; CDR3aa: CASSYRGQEADTQYF; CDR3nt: TGTGCCAGCAGTTACAGAGGCCAGGAGGCAGATACGCAGTATTTT
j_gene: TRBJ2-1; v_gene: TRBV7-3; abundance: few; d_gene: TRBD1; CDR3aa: CASSASGTDYNEQFF; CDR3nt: TGTGCCAGCAGCGCTTCCGGGACAGATTACAATGAGCAGTTCTTC
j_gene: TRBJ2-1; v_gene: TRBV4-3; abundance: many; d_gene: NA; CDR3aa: CASSPGTATYNEQFF; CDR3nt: TGCGCCAGCAGCCCAGGGACTGCCACCTACAATGAGCAGTTCTTC
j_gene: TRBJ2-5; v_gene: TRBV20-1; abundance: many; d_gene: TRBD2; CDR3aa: CSARPGLGETQYF; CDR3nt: TGCAGTGCCAGGCCGGGACTAGGAGAGACCCAGTACTTC
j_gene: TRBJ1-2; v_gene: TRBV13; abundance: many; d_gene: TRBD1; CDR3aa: CASSSDRLNYGYTF; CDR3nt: TGTGCCAGCAGCTCGGACAGGCTGAACTATGGCTACACCTTC
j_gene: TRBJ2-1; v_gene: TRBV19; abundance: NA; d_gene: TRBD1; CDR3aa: CASSADRGNEQFF; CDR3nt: TGTGCCAGTAGTGCGGACAGGGGTAATGAGCAGTTCTTC
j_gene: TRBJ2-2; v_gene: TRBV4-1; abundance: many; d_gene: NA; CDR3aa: CASGKSGFATGELFF; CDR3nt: TGCGCCAGCGGAAAATCTGGGTTTGCCACCGGGGAGCTGTTTTTT
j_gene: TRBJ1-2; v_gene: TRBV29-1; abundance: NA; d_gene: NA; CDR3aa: CSVLGADGGGYTF; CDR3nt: TGCAGCGTACTAGGGGCAGATGGGGGCGGCTACACCTTC
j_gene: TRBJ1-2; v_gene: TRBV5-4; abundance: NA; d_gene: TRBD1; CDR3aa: CAIGTVNYGYTF; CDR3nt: TGTGCCATCGGGACAGTTAACTATGGCTACACCTTC
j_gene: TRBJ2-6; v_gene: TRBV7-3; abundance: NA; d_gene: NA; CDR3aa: CASSPRAFQGGSSANVLTF; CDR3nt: TGTGCCAGCAGCCCCCGGGCCTTTCAGGGGGGCTCTTCGGCCAACGTCCTGACTTTC
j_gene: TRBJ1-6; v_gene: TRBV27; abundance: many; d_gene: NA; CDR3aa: CASSSYGSEGSPLHF; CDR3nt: TGTGCCAGCAGTTCGTATGGGTCCGAAGGGTCACCCCTCCACTTT
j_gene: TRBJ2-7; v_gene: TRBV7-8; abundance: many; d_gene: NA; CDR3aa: CASSLGAGPYEQYF; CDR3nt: TGTGCCAGCAGCTTAGGGGCAGGGCCCTACGAGCAGTACTTC
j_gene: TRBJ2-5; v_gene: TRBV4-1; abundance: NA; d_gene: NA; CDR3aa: CASSQRLAATQETQYF; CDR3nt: TGCGCCAGCAGCCAGCGGCTGGCAGCTACCCAAGAGACCCAGTACTTC
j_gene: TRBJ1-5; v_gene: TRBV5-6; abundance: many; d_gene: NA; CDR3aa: CASSLGGQMSNQPQHF; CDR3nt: TGTGCCAGCAGCCTGGGAGGACAAATGAGCAATCAGCCCCAGCATTTT
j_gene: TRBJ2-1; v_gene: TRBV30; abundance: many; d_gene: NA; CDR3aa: CAWNIDSPYNEQFF; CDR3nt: TGTGCCTGGAACATCGACAGCCCCTACAATGAGCAGTTCTTC
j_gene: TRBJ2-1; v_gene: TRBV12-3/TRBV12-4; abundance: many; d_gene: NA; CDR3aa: CASSSLDEQFF; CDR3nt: TGTGCCAGCAGTTCACTTGATGAGCAGTTCTTC
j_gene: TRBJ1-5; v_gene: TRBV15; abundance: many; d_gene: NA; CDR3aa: CATSRDEYQPQHF; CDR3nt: TGTGCCACCAGCAGAGATGAATATCAGCCCCAGCATTTT
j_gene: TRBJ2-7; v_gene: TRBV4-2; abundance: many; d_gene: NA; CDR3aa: CASSQEQAGLYEQYF; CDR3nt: TGTGCCAGCAGCCAAGAGCAGGCAGGGCTCTACGAGCAGTACTTC
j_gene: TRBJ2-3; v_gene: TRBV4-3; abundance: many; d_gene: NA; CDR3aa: CASSQNGAGDGTDTQYF; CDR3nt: TGCGCCAGCAGCCAAAACGGCGCAGGGGATGGGACAGATACGCAGTATTTT
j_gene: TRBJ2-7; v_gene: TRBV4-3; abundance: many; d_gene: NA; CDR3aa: CASSQVSGSYEQYF; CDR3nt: TGCGCCAGCAGCCAAGTGAGCGGATCCTACGAGCAGTACTTC
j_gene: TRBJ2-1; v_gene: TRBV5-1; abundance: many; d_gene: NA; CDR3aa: CASSLQGNEQFF; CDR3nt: TGCGCCAGCAGCCTACAGGGCAATGAGCAGTTCTTC
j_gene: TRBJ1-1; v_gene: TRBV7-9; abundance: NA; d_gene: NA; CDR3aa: CASRTLGDFVNTEAFF; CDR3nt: TGTGCCAGCCGTACGTTAGGGGATTTCGTGAACACTGAAGCTTTCTTT
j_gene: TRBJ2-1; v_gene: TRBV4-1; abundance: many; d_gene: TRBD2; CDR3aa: CASSAGRGSEQFF; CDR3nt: TGCGCCAGCAGCGCGGGGAGGGGCTCAGAGCAGTTCTTC
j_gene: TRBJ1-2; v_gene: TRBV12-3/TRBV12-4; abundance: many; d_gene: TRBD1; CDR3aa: CASSDSTGRADYTF; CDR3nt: TGTGCCAGCAGTGACTCGACAGGGAGAGCGGACTACACCTTC
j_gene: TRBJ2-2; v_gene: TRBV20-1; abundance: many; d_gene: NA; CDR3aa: CSARDPGEVDTGELFF; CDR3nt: TGCAGTGCTAGAGATCCAGGGGAGGTGGACACCGGGGAGCTGTTTTTT
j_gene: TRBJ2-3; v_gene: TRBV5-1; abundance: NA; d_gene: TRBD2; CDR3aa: CASSLVAGGITDTQYF; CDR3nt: TGCGCCAGCAGCTTGGTAGCGGGGGGGATCACAGATACGCAGTATTTT
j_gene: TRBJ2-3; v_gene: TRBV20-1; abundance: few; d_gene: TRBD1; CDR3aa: CSAATGTGGSDTQYF; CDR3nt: TGCAGTGCTGCCACCGGGACAGGGGGTTCAGATACGCAGTATTTT
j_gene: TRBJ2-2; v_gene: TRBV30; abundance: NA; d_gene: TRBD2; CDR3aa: CAWSHGGVWELFF; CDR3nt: TGTGCCTGGAGTCATGGGGGGGTCTGGGAGCTGTTTTTT
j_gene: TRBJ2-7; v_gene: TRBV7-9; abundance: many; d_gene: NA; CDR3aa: CASSPPGSSYEQYF; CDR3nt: TGTGCCAGCAGCCCCCCGGGATCCTCCTACGAGCAGTACTTC
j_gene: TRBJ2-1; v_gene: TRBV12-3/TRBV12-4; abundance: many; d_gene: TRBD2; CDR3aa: CASSLGSGSGYEQFF; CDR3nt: TGTGCCAGCAGTTTAGGATCTGGTAGCGGGTATGAGCAGTTCTTC
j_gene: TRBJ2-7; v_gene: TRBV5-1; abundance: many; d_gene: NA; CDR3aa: CASSLEQGGDEQYF; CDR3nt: TGCGCCAGCAGCTTGGAGCAGGGAGGCGACGAGCAGTACTTC
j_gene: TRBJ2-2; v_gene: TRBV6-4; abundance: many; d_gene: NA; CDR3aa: CASRPFSGIRGVNTGELFF; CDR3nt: TGTGCCAGCAGGCCATTTAGCGGCATCAGGGGGGTGAACACCGGGGAGCTGTTTTTT
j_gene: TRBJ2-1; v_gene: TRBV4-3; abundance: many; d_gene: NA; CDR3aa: CASSQEPVSSYNEQFF; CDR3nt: TGCGCCAGCAGCCAAGAGCCCGTAAGCTCCTACAATGAGCAGTTCTTC
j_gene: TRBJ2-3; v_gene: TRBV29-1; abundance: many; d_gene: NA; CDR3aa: CSVEVPPRDTQYF; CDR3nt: TGCAGCGTTGAAGTACCCCCACGAGATACGCAGTATTTT
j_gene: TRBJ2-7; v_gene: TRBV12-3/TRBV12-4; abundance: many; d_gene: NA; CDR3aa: CASLSSTHFEQYF; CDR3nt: TGTGCCAGCCTTTCTTCGACCCACTTCGAGCAGTACTTC
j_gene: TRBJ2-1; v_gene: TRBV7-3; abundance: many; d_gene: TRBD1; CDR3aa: CASSQTGVNEQFF; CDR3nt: TGTGCCAGCAGTCAAACAGGGGTCAATGAGCAGTTCTTC
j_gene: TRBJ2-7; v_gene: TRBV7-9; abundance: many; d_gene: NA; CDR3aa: CASSPRDEQYF; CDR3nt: TGTGCCAGCAGCCCCAGGGACGAGCAGTACTTC
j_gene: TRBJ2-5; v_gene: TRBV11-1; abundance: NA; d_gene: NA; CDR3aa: CASSPFVGNPQETQYF; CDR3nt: TGTGCCAGCAGCCCCTTCGTGGGGAACCCACAAGAGACCCAGTACTTC